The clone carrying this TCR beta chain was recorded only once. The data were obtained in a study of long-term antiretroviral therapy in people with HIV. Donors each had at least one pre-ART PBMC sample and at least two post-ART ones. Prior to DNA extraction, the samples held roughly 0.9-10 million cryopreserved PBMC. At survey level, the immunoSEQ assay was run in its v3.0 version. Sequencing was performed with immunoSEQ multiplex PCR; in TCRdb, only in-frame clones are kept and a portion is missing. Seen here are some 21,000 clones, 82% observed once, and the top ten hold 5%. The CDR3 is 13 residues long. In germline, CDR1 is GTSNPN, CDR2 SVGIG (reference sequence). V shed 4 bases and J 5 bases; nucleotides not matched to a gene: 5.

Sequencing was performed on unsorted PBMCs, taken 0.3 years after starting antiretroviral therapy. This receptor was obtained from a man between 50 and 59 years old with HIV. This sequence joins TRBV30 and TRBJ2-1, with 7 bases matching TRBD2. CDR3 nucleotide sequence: TGTGCCTGGAACGCGGGGGTTGACAATGAGCAGTTCTTC. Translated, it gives CAWNAGVDNEQFF.